What follows are 3 T cell receptor beta chains derived from one specimen sequenced in a study of cytomegalovirus exposure and HLA in healthy donors. Primers included in the PCR were 60 Vbeta and 13 Jbeta primers. TCRdb keeps only in-frame clones here, not all; method: immunoSEQ multiplex PCR. The profile shows about 130,000 clones, about 70% of them singletons. The sequenced material came from PBMCs. The receptors come from a woman in her fifties or sixties in good health and CMV-seropositive.

The chain uses TRBV4-1 and TRBJ2-5; D is ambiguous. Per the germline V gene, CDR1 is MGHRA and CDR2 is YSYEKL. V lost 1 base and J lost 8, with 14 bases in between. The CDR3 is 14 amino acids. CDR3 sequence reads: CASSQVADSGTQYF. The CDR3 coding sequence is TGCGCCAGCAGCCAAGTTGCCGACTCCGGCACCCAGTACTTC.

This chain joins TRBV4-1 and TRBJ2-3; 10 bases line up with TRBD2. The germline V gene encodes CDR1 MGHRA and CDR2 YSYEKL. The CDR3 runs to 14 residues. With 11 bases clipped from V and 4 bases from J, the junction kept 9 bases outside the gene matches. The CDR3 nucleotides read TGCGCCTCAGCTAGCGGGGGAGCCCCAGATACGCAGTATTTT. As protein: CASASGGAPDTQYF.

The V and J genes are TRBV5-8 and TRBJ2-3, with 12 bases identical to TRBD1. Germline CDR1 SGHTS, CDR2 YDEGEE. The CDR3 totals 15 residues. The ends lost 4 bases at V and 4 bases at J; junction bases unmatched: 4. The DNA of the CDR3 is TGTGCCAGCAGCGCGGGACAGGGGGCCTCAGATACGCAGTATTTT. This sequence encodes CASSAGQGASDTQYF.